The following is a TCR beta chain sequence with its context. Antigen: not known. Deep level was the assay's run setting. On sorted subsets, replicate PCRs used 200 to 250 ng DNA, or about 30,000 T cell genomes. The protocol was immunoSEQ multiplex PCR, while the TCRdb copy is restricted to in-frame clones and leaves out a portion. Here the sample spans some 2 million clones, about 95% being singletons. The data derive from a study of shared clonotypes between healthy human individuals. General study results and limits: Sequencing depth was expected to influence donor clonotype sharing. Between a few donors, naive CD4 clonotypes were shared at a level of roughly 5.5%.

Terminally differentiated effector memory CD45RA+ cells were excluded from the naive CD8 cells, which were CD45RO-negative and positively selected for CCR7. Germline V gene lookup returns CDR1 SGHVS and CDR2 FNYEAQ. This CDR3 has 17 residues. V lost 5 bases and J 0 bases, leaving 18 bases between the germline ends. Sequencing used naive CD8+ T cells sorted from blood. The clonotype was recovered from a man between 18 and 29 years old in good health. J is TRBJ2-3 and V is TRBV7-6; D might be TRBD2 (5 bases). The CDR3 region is CASSPGGRGTSTDTQYF. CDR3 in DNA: TGTGCCAGCAGCCCCGGCGGCCGGGGAACTAGCACAGATACGCAGTATTTT.